This T cell receptor (beta chain) was recovered during a study of blood T cell repertoires in COVID-19. Study at large: Spain, Italy and the United States supplied samples that represented acute and convalescent COVID-19. T cells, B-cell-depleted T cells, or PBMCs supplied cDNA or gDNA.

Repertoires were generated with immunoSEQ multiplex PCR, while TCRdb's copy carries only in-frame clones and drops some. The data show 200,000 to 250,000 clones, approximately 83% seen once. This CDR3 contains 13 residues. Deletions cut 7 bases from V and 6 bases from J, with 15 bases between. This TCR was sampled from a woman in her 30s who had recovered from COVID-19. This rearrangement joins TRBV12-3 or TRBV12-4 to TRBJ1-1; D unclear. Sequencing used peripheral blood. CDR3 DNA: TGTGCCAGCACCCCCCCCGGTGTCGCTGAAGCTTTCTTT. It codes for CASTPPGVAEAFF.